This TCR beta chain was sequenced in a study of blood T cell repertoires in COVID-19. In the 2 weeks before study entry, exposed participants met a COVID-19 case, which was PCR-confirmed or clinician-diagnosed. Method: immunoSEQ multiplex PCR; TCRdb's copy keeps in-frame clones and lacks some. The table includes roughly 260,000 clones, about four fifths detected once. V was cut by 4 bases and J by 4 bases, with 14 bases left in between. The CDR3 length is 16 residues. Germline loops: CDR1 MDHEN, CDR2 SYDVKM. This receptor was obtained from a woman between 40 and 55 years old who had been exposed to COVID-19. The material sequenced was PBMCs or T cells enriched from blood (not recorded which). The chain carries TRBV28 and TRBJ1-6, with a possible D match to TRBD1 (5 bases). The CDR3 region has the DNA TGTGCCAGCAGTTCCGCTGACAGTTTTTATAATTCACCCCTCCACTTT. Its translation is CASSSADSFYNSPLHF.